The following is a T cell receptor (beta chain) sequence with its context. Its cognate antigen is unknown. The entry originates in a study of cytomegalovirus exposure and HLA in healthy donors. Study findings and constraints: Most likely, a cluster of highly shared sequence variants arose as a sequencing artifact. A classifier reportedly called cytomegalovirus status with high sensitivity and specificity. In vitro testing confirmed a few CMV-associated chains as specific for CMV antigens.

The germline CDR1 and CDR2 sequences are LNHDA and SQIVND (reference sequence). The germline V and J ends were trimmed by 7 bases and 3 bases, with 18 bases remaining between them. This CDR3 has 15 residues. Researchers ran the PCR with 60 Vbeta and 13 Jbeta primers. Profiled with immunoSEQ multiplex PCR; TCRdb holds only in-frame clones, not every one. The table has 150,000 to 200,000 clones, roughly 73% seen once. The chain combines TRBV19 with TRBJ1-2, with D maybe TRBD1 (5 bases). The TCR was taken from a woman between 40 and 55 years old in good health and CMV-seropositive. The material sequenced was PBMCs. CDR3: CASTQGAGFHYGYTF. DNA of the CDR3: TGTGCCAGTACCCAAGGGGCAGGGTTCCACTATGGCTACACCTTC.